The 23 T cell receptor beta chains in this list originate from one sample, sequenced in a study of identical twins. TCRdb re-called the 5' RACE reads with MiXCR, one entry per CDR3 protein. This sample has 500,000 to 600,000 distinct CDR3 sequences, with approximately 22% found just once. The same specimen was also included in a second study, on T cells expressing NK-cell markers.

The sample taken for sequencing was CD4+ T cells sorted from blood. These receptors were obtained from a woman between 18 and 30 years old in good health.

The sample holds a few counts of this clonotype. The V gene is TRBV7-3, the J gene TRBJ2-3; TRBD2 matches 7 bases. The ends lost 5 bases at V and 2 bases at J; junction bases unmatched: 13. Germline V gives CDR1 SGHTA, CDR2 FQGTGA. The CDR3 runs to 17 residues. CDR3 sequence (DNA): TGTGCCAGCAGCCCGATGAAAGGCGGGGGTTTCACAGATACGCAGTATTTT. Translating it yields CASSPMKGGGFTDTQYF. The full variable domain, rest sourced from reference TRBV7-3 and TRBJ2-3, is GAGVSQTPSNKVTEKGKYVELRCDPISGHTALYWYRQSLGQGPEFLIYFQGTGAADDSGLPNDRFFAVRPEGSVSTLKIQRTERGDSAVYLCASSPMKGGGFTDTQYFGPGTRLTVL.

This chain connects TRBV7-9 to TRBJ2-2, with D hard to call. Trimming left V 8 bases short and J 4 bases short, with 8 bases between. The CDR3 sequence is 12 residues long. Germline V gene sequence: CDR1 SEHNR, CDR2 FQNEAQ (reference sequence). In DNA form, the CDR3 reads TGTGCCAGCGGCAAGGTCACCGGGGAGCTGTTTTTT. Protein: CASGKVTGELFF.

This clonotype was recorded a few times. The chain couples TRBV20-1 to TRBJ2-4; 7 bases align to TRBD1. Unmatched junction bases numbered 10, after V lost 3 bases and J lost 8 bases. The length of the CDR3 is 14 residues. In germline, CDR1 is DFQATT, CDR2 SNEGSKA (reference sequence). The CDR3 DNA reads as TGCAGTGCTAGCGCGACAGGGCTGGTCGACATTCAGTACTTC. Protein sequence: CSASATGLVDIQYF.

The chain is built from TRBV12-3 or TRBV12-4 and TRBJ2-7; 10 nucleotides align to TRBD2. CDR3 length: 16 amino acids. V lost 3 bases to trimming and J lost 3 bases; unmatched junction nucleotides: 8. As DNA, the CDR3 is TGTGCCAGCAGTTTCGCTAGCGGGGGCGGATTCTACGAGCAGTACTTC. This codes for CASSFASGGGFYEQYF.

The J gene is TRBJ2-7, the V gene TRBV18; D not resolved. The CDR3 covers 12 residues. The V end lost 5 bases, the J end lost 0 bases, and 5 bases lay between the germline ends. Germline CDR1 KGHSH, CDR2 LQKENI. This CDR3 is CASSTDSYEQYF. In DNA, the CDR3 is TGTGCCAGCTCAACCGACTCCTACGAGCAGTACTTC.

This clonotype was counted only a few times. The CDR3 coding sequence is TGCAGGTGGGACCAGCCCCAGCATTTT. The encoded protein is CRWDQPQHF. The chain combines TRBV20-1 with TRBJ1-5; D is possibly TRBD1 (5 bases). Germline CDR1 and CDR2: DFQATT and SNEGSKA (reference sequence). CDR3 length equals 9 residues.

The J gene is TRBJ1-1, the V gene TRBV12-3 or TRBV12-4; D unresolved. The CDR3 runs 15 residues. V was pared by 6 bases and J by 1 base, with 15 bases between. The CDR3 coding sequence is TGTGCCAGCAGCCCAAGGGTTGGCGGGAACACTGAAGCTTTCTTT. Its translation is CASSPRVGGNTEAFF.

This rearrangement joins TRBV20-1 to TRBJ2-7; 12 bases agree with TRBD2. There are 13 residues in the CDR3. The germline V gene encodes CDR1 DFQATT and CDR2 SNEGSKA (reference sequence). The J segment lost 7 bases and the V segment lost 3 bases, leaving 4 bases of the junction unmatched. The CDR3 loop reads CSARGGLAGEQYF. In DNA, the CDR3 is TGCAGTGCTAGGGGTGGACTAGCGGGGGAGCAGTACTTC.

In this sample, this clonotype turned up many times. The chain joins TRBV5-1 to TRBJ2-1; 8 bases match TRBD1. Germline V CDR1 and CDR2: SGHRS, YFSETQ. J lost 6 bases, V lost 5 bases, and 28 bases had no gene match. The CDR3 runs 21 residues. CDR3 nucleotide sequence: TGCGCCAGCAGTGGGGGAAGGGACAGGATGAGATGGACGGCCCCCCTCAATGAGCAGTTCTTC. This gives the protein CASSGGRDRMRWTAPLNEQFF.

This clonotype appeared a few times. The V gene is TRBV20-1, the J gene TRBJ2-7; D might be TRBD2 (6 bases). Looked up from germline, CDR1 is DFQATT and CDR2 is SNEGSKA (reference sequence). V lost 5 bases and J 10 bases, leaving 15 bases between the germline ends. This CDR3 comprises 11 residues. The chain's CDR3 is CSAYALGGQYF. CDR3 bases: TGCAGTGCTTACGCCTTGGGGGGACAGTACTTC.

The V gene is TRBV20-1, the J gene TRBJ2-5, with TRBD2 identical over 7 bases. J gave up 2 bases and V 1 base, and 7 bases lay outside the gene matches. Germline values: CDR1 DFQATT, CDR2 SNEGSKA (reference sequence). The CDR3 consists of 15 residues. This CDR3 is CSARVGGRRQETQYF. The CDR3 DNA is TGCAGTGCTAGAGTTGGCGGGAGACGGCAAGAGACCCAGTACTTC.

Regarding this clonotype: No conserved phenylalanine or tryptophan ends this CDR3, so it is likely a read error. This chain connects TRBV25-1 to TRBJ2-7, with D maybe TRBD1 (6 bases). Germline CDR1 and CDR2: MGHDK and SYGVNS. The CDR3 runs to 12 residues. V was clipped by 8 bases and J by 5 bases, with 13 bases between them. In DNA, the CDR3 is TGTGCCAGCGGGCAGGGGCGAAACGAGCAGTACTTA. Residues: CASGQGRNEQYL.

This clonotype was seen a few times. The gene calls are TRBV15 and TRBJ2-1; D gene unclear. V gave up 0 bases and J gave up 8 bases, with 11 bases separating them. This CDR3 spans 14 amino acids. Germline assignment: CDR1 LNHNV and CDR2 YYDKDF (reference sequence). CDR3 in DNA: TGTGCCACCAGCAGAGATGCTCGGACCCATGAGCAGTTCTTC. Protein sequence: CATSRDARTHEQFF.

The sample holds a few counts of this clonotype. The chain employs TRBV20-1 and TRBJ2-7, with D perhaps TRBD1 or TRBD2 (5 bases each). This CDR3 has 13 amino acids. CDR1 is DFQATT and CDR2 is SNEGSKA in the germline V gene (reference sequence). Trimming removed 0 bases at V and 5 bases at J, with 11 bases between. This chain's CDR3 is CSAREGETHEQYF. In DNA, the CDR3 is TGCAGTGCTAGAGAAGGGGAGACACACGAGCAGTACTTC.

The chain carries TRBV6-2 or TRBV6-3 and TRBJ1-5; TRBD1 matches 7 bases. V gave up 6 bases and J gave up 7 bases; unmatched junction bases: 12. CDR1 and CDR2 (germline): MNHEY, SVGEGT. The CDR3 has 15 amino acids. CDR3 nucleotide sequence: TGTGCCAGCAGCTGGACAGGTTTCTCAGGACAGCCCCAGCATTTT. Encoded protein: CASSWTGFSGQPQHF.

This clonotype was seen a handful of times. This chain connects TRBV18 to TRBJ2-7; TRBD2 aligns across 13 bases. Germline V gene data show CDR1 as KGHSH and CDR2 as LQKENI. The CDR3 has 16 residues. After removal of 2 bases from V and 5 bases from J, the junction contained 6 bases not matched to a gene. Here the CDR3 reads CASSPTRTSGSNEQYF. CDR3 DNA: TGTGCCAGCTCACCAACCCGGACTAGCGGGAGTAACGAGCAGTACTTC.

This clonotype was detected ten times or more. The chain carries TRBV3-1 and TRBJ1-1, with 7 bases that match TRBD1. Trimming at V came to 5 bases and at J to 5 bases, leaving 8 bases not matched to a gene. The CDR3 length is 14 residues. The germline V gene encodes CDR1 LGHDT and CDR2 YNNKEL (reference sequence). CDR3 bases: TGTGCCAGCAGCGCTCGACAGGGAAATACTGAAGCTTTCTTT. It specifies CASSARQGNTEAFF.

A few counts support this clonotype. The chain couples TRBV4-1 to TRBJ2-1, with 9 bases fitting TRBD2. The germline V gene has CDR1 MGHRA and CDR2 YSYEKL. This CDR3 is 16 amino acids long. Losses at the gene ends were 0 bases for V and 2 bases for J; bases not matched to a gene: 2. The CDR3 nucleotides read TGCGCCAGCAGCCAAGATAGACTAGCGGCCTACAATGAGCAGTTCTTC. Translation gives CASSQDRLAAYNEQFF.

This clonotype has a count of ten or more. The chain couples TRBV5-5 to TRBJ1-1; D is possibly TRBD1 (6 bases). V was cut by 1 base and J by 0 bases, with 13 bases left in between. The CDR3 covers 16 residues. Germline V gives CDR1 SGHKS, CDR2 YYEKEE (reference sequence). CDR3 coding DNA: TGTGCCAGCAGCTTGCTAACAGGGTATATGAACACTGAAGCTTTCTTT. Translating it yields CASSLLTGYMNTEAFF.

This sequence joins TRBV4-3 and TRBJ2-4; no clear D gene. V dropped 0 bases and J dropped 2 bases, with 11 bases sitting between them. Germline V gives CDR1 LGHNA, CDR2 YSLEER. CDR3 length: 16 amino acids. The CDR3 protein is CASSQDWAQTKNIQYF. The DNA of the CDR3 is TGCGCCAGCAGCCAAGATTGGGCACAGACCAAAAACATTCAGTACTTC.

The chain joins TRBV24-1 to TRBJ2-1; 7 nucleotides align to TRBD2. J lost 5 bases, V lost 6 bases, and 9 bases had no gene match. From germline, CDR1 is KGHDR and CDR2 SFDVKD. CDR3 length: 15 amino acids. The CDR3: CATSSPASGDNEQFF. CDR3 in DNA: TGTGCCACCAGTTCCCCAGCTAGCGGAGACAATGAGCAGTTCTTC.

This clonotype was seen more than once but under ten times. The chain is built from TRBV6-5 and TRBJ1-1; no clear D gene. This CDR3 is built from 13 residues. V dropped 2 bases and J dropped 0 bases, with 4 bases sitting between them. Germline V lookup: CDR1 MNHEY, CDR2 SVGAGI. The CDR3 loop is CASSYKVNTEAFF. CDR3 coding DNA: TGTGCCAGCAGTTACAAGGTGAACACTGAAGCTTTCTTT.

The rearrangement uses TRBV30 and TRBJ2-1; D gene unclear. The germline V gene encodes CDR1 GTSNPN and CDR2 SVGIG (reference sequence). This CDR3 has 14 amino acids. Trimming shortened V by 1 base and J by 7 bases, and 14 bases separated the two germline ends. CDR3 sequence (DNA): TGTGCCTGGAGTGGATCAGAAGTGGGAAATGAGCAGTTCTTC. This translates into CAWSGSEVGNEQFF. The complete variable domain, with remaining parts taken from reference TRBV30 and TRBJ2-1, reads SQTIHQWPATLVQPVGSPLSLECTVEGTSNPNLYWYRQAAGRGLQLLFYSVGIGQISSEVPQNLSASRPQDRQFILSSKKLLLSDSGFYLCAWSGSEVGNEQFFGPGTRLTVL.